This T cell receptor (beta chain) was documented in a study of shared T cell receptors in the human thymus. Sequencing was performed with immunoSEQ multiplex PCR; in TCRdb, only in-frame clones are kept and a portion is missing. The data contain about 660,000 clones, approximately 90% of them singletons. V gave up 6 bases and J gave up 9 bases; unmatched junction bases: 14. Germline lookup yields CDR1 MNHEY and CDR2 SMNVEV (reference sequence). The CDR3 consists of 15 residues. This same sample was also part of a study on human thymus T cells.

The sample taken for sequencing was thymocytes. The J gene is TRBJ2-1, the V gene TRBV27; 7 bases line up with TRBD2. The sequence was collected from a boy in the first two years of life with a congenital heart defect. CDR3 region: CASRTRGSGYSEQFF. Written as DNA, the CDR3 is TGTGCCAGCAGGACCCGGGGTAGCGGGTATAGTGAGCAGTTCTTC.